This T cell receptor beta chain originates from a study of vaccination effects on CD4 cells after COVID-19. TCRdb's copy holds only in-frame clones and misses some; the assay was immunoSEQ multiplex PCR. This table holds about 27,000 clones, 72% found once. Sequencing followed a ViraFEST assay step that expanded antigen-specific CD4+ T cells with viral peptide pools. With approximately 9 days of culture completed, CD4+ T cells were isolated. Previously uninfected by SARS-CoV-2, the vaccine recipients also showed negative nucleocapsid antibodies. Peptides at around 9.9 ug/ml and IL-2 at approximately 9.7 IU/ml were added to roughly 2 million PBMC per well. Replacing half the medium with IL-2 medium was done on days 3 and 7. This clone was counted once. Its specificity is unknown. Broader study findings: Marked clonal contraction of both clone types appeared late after vaccination.

Germline CDR1 reads SQVTM; CDR2 reads ANQGSEA. This CDR3 spans 14 amino acids. V shed 4 bases and J 2 bases; nucleotides not matched to a gene: 5. The genes are TRBV29-1 and TRBJ1-2; TRBD1 matches 9 bases. The source is a human donor who received a COVID-19 vaccine. Sequencing was performed on CD4+ T cells from PBMCs cultured with SARS-CoV-2 spike peptides, taken before COVID-19 vaccination. This chain's CDR3 is CSVAGTGWNYGYTF. For the CDR3, the DNA is TGCAGCGTTGCCGGGACAGGGTGGAACTATGGCTACACCTTC.